This record covers a single T cell receptor (beta chain). Its antigen is still unknown. Per the germline V gene, CDR1 is DFQATT and CDR2 is SNEGSKA (reference sequence). The CDR3 spans 13 residues. Trimming shortened V by 3 bases and J by 2 bases, and 10 bases separated the two germline ends. These data originate in a study of T-cell reconstitution after alpha-beta-depleted transplantation in children. The study, taken as a whole, reports: Alpha-beta T cells present about two months after transplant were reported to originate from several hundred expanded graft clones. Once a year had passed after transplant, T-cell counts and diversity came mostly from newly produced T cells. Where some patients showed high TCRbeta diversity at day 60, it came from recipient T cells and thymic progenitors that had survived.

Preparing the TCRbeta library involved the use of unique molecular identifiers. TCRdb analysed the PCR reads with MiXCR anew, one entry per CDR3 protein. The sample has about a million distinct CDR3 sequences, roughly 29% seen once; the top ten hold roughly 31%. The material was PBMCs, mostly from graft donor cells, obtained 360 days after TCRalphabeta/CD19-depleted stem cell transplant. The source of this sequence is a boy under two years old who had a stem cell transplant for SCID, so the T cells may come from the graft donor. The chain has TRBV20-1 and TRBJ1-1; possible D gene TRBD1, 5 bases. The CDR3: CSASAGSNTEAFF. For the CDR3, the DNA is TGCAGTGCTAGTGCAGGGTCCAACACTGAAGCTTTCTTT.